This T cell receptor (beta chain) was profiled in a study of T cell responses to AZD1222 COVID-19 vaccine. V was trimmed by 4 bases and J by 1 base, leaving 9 bases between them. CDR1 is SGHRS and CDR2 is YFSETQ in the germline V gene. The CDR3 spans 14 residues. Here immunoSEQ multiplex PCR was the method, and the copy in TCRdb shows in-frame clones only, minus some. The sample records approximately 130,000 clones, 93% being singletons. Here the sequenced sample was peripheral blood, taken on day 0 of AZD1222 vaccination. This chain connects TRBV5-1 to TRBJ1-5, with D possibly being TRBD1 (5 bases). The origin of this receptor is an adult in good health. The CDR3 DNA reads as TGCGCCAGCAGCCGGGACGGGAGCAATCAGCCCCAGCATTTT. Protein sequence: CASSRDGSNQPQHF. The whole variable domain, filled in from reference TRBV5-1 and TRBJ1-5, reads KAGVTQTPRYLIKTRGQQVTLSCSPISGHRSVSWYQQTPGQGLQFLFEYFSETQRNKGNFPGRFSGRQFSNSRSEMNVSTLELGDSALYLCASSRDGSNQPQHFGDGTRLSIL.